The T cell receptor (beta chain) under discussion was sequenced for a study of blood T cells in healthy people across ages. The sample holds a few counts of this clonotype. Germline V lookup: CDR1 LGHNA, CDR2 YNFKEQ. J gave up 7 bases and V 2 bases, and 4 bases lay outside the gene matches. This CDR3 spans 14 amino acids. Sample-barcoded 5' priming and a J-beta primer mix drove a second PCR of roughly 7 to 11 cycles. TCRdb passed the 5' RACE reads through MiXCR, listing each CDR3 protein once. This sample has 1.8 million or so distinct CDR3 sequences, with about 39% found just once. This TCR derives from a human donor in good health. The chain employs TRBV4-2 and TRBJ2-1, with 8 bases matching TRBD2. Sequencing input: blood. The CDR3 DNA is TGTGCCAGCAGCCAATTCGGGACTAGTAATGAGCAGTTCTTC. Encoded protein: CASSQFGTSNEQFF.